The source of this T cell receptor (beta chain) is a study of T cells in Graves' hyperthyroidism and ophthalmopathy. What was amplified from RNA transcripts were TCR beta CDR3 regions. A set of HTBI primers served as the primers for a first-round RT-PCR of the TCR CDR3. Via MiXCR, TCRdb re-called the multiplex PCR reads, giving one row per CDR3 protein. Here the sample spans fewer than 110,000 distinct CDR3 sequences, around 50% being singletons. The V gene's germline CDR1 is SNHLY and CDR2 FYNNEI. V shed 5 bases, J shed 7 bases, and the junction held 8 bases outside the gene matches. The CDR3 length is 15 residues.

The sample consisted of blood. V usage is TRBV2 and J usage is TRBJ1-6; 7 bases fit TRBD1. The sequence was collected from a man in his forties with Graves' hyperthyroidism. The CDR3 sequence is CASSSDRVRNSPLHF. The CDR3 nucleotides are TGTGCCAGCAGTTCTGACAGGGTAAGGAATTCACCCCTCCACTTT. Drawing the rest from reference TRBV2 and TRBJ1-6, the complete variable domain is EPEVTQTPSHQVTQMGQEVILRCVPISNHLYFYWYRQILGQKVEFLVSFYNNEISEKSEIFDDQFSVERPDGSNFTLKIRSTKLEDSAMYFCASSSDRVRNSPLHFGNGTRLTVT.